This T cell receptor (beta chain) was recorded in a study of blood T cell repertoires in COVID-19. Using immunoSEQ multiplex PCR, the repertoire was profiled, and TCRdb retains in-frame clones only, with some absent. This sample has about 320,000 clones, with about 91% found just once. The CDR3 extends over 17 amino acids. CDR1 is SGHRS, CDR2 YFSETQ, per germline. The V and J ends lost 4 bases and 1 base respectively, with 20 bases between them. V and J are TRBV5-1 and TRBJ1-1; a weak D match, TRBD1 (6 bases). Source material: peripheral blood. The sequence came from a woman in her twenties or thirties with COVID-19, enrolled during active disease. Here the CDR3 reads CASSNNIGGVGNTEAFF. For the CDR3, the DNA is TGCGCCAGCAGCAATAACATAGGGGGAGTAGGGAACACTGAAGCTTTCTTT.